This entry features one T cell receptor beta chain sequence. The entry originates in a study of blood T cell repertoires in COVID-19. Study at large: Italy, Spain and the United States were the sources of the convalescent and acute COVID-19 samples.

Per the original methods: Cell counts per sample came from amplifying reference gene primers. The table came from immunoSEQ multiplex PCR; TCRdb's copy has only in-frame clones and leaves some out. V, J and clone size are those of that table, while D and trimming were read from the DNA. The sample carries roughly 180,000 clones, approximately 83% recorded once. The CDR3 covers 11 residues. The V end lost 1 base, the J end lost 7 bases, and 4 bases lay between the germline ends. Sequences were obtained from peripheral blood. The TCR sequence derives from a woman between 35 and 50 years old with COVID-19, enrolled during active disease. V is TRBV12-3 or TRBV12-4 and J is TRBJ1-1; D is undetermined. DNA of the CDR3: TGTGCCAGCAGTTTAGGACATGAAGCTTTCTTT. As protein: CASSLGHEAFF.